Following are 7 T cell receptor beta chains from one sample sequenced in a study of blood T cell repertoires in COVID-19. Clones were sequenced by immunoSEQ multiplex PCR, and TCRdb holds only the in-frame ones, with some missing. The profile shows around 120,000 clones, 78% of them singletons. The material sequenced was peripheral blood. The source is a man aged 65 to 85 with acute or convalescent COVID-19.

V is TRBV24-1 and J is TRBJ2-5, with a possible D match to TRBD2 (7 bases). Germline V gene data show CDR1 as KGHDR and CDR2 as SFDVKD. The CDR3 extends over 14 amino acids. The V gene lost 8 bases and the J gene lost 5 bases, with 17 bases spanning the gap. For the CDR3, the DNA is TGTGCCACCACATCCGGGGGCGGGGGCGAGACCCAGTACTTC. This translates into CATTSGGGGETQYF.

The DNA for the CDR3 is TGTGCCAGTAGTCCTCTGACAGGGGGTGGCACTGAAGCTTTCTTT. Amino acids: CASSPLTGGGTEAFF. This sequence joins TRBV19 and TRBJ1-1; 9 bases fit TRBD1. This CDR3 comprises 15 residues. Per germline, CDR1 LNHDA and CDR2 SQIVND (reference sequence). V lost 5 bases and J lost 4; bases outside the gene matches: 8.

The chain has TRBV27 and TRBJ2-1; TRBD2 agrees at 9 bases. Germline V gene lookup returns CDR1 MNHEY and CDR2 SMNVEV (reference sequence). The CDR3 runs 16 residues. Losses at the gene ends were 8 bases for V and 4 bases for J; bases not matched to a gene: 12. CDR3 nucleotides: TGTGCCAGCGCAAGAGGGGGGACTAGCCGATACAATGAGCAGTTCTTC. This sequence encodes CASARGGTSRYNEQFF.

Worth noting for this clone: At one of its ends the junction is not consistent with the germline gene, which may arise from a read error. The chain recombines TRBV3-1 (or the pseudogene TRBV3-2) with TRBJ1-4; TRBD1 aligns across 9 bases. This CDR3 is 14 amino acids long. CDR1 LGHDT and CDR2 YNNKEL come from the germline V gene (reference sequence). This chain's CDR3 is CASSLGTGWKKLFF. The CDR3, as DNA: TGTGCCAGCAGCCTAGGGACAGGGTGGAAAAAGCTGTTTTTT.

V gene TRBV28 combines with J gene TRBJ2-7; D possibly corresponds to TRBD1 (5 bases). The DNA matches TRBJ2-5 better at its end, which makes the J call doubtful. The CDR3 is made up of 15 amino acids. CDR1 and CDR2 (germline): MDHEN, SYDVKM. CDR3 coding DNA: TGTGCCAGCAGTCTCCTACAGGAGACCCAAGAGACCCAGTACTTC. Translating it yields CASSLLQETQETQYF.

Only a few counts were recorded for this clone. J is TRBJ1-2 and V is TRBV5-8, with D possibly being TRBD1 (6 bases). Trimming shortened V by 0 bases and J by 8 bases, and 11 bases separated the two germline ends. Germline values: CDR1 SGHTS, CDR2 YDEGEE. This CDR3 contains 13 residues. Here the CDR3 reads CASSLGQGTGYTF. Here the CDR3 DNA reads TGTGCCAGCAGCTTGGGTCAGGGGACCGGCTACACCTTC.

The gene calls are TRBV11-2 and TRBJ1-4; D is unclear. The CDR3 contains 14 residues. With 3 bases removed from V and 5 bases from J, the gap between germline ends came to 10 bases. CDR1 and CDR2 from the germline V gene are SGHAT and FQNNGV. This CDR3 reads CASSFYGSNEKLFF. The DNA of the CDR3 is TGTGCCAGCAGCTTTTACGGGTCCAATGAAAAACTGTTTTTT.